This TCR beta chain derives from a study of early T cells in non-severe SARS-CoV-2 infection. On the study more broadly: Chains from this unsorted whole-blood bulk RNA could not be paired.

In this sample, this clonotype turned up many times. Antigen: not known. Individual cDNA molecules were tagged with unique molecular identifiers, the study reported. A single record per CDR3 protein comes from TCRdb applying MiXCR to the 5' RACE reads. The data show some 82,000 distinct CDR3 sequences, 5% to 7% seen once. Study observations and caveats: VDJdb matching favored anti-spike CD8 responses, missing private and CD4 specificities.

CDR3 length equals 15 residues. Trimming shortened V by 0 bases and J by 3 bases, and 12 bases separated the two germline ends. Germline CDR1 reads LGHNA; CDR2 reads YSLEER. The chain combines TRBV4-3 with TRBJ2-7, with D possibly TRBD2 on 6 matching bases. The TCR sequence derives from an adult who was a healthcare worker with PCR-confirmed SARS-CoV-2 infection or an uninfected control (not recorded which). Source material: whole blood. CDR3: CASSQERLGGYEQYF. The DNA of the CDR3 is TGCGCCAGCAGCCAAGAACGTCTGGGGGGCTACGAGCAGTACTTC.